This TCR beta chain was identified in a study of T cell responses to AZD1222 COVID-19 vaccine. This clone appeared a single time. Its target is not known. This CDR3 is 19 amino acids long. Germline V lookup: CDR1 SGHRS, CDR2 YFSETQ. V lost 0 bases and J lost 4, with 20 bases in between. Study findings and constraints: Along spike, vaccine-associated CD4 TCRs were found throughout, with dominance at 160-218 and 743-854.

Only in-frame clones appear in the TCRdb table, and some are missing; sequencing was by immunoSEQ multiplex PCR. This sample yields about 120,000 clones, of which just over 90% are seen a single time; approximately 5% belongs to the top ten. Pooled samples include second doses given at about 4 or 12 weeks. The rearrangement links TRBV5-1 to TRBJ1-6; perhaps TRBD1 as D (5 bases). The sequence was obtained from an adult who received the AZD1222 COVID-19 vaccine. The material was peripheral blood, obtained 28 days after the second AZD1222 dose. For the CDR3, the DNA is TGCGCCAGCAGCTTGGGACCCCAGTCAGACAGCTCATATAATTCACCCCTCCACTTT. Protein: CASSLGPQSDSSYNSPLHF.